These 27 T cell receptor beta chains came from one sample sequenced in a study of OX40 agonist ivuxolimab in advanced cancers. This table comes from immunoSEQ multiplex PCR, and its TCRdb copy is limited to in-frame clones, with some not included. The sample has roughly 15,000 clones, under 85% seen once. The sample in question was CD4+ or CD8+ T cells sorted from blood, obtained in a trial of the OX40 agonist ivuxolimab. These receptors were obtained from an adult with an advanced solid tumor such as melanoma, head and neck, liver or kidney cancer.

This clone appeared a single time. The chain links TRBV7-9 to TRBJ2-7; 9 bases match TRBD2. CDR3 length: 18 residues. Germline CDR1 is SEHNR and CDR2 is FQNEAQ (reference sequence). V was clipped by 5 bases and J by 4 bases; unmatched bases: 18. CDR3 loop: CASSPTGTLGLARYEQYF. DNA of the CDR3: TGTGCCAGCAGCCCTACCGGGACACTTGGACTAGCGAGGTACGAGCAGTACTTC.

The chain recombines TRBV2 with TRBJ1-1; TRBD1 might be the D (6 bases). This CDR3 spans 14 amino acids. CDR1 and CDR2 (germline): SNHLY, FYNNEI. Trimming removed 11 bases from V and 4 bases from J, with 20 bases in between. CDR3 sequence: CAEPIQGLATEAFF. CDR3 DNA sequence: TGTGCCGAACCCATACAGGGCTTGGCCACTGAAGCTTTCTTT.

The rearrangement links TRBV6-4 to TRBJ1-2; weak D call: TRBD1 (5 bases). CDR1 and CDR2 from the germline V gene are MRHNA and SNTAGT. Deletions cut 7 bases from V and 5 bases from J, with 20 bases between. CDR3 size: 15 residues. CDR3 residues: CASTPNLGVGYGYTF. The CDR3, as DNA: TGTGCCAGCACCCCAAACTTGGGGGTTGGGTATGGCTACACCTTC.

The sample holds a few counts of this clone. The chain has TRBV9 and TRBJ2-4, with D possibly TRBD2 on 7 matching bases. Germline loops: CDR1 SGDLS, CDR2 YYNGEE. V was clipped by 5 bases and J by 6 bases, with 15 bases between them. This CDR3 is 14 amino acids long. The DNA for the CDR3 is TGTGCCAGCAGTGGAGGGGGGGCTGGAAACATTCAGTACTTC. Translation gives CASSGGGAGNIQYF.

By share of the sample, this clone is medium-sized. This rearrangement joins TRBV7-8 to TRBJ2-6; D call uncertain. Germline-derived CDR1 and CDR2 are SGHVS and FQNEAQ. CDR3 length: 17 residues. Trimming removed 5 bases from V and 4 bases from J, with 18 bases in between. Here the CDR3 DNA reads TGTGCCAGCAGCACTACCCCAGAAGGCTTGGGGGCCAACGTCCTGACTTTC. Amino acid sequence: CASSTTPEGLGANVLTF.

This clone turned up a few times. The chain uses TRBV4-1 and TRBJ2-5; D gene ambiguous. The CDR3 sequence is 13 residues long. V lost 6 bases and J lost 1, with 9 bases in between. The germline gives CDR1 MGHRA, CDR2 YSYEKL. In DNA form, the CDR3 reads TGCGCCAGCAGGCATGACGGCCAAGAGACCCAGTACTTC. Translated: CASRHDGQETQYF.

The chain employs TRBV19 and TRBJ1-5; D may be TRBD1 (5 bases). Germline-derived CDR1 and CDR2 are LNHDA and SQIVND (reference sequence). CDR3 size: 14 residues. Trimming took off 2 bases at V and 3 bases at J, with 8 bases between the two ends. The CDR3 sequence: CASSIRGNNQPQHF. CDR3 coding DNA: TGTGCCAGTAGTATAAGGGGAAACAATCAGCCCCAGCATTTT.

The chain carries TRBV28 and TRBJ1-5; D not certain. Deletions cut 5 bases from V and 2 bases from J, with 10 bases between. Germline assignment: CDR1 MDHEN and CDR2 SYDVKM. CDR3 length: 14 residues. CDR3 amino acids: CASSPEYRNQPQHF. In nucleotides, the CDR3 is TGTGCCAGCAGTCCGGAGTATCGCAATCAGCCCCAGCATTTT. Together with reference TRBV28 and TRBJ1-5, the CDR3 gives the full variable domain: DVKVTQSSRYLVKRTGEKVFLECVQDMDHENMFWYRQDPGLGLRLIYFSYDVKMKEKGDIPEGYSVSREKKERFSLILESASTNQTSMYLCASSPEYRNQPQHFGDGTRLSIL.

CDR3 DNA sequence: TGTGCCAGCAGCTTGGGACAGGGGGCCGAAGATCAGCCCCAGCATTTT. This gives the protein CASSLGQGAEDQPQHF. This rearrangement joins TRBV7-9 to TRBJ1-5, with TRBD1 matching over 12 bases. The CDR3 consists of 16 residues. Germline CDR1 reads SEHNR; CDR2 reads FQNEAQ (reference sequence). V gave up 3 bases and J gave up 5 bases; unmatched junction bases: 5. The whole variable domain, filled in from reference TRBV7-9 and TRBJ1-5, reads DTGVSQNPRHKITKRGQNVTFRCDPISEHNRLYWYRQTLGQGPEFLTYFQNEAQLEKSRLLSDRFSAERPKGSFSTLEIQRTEQGDSAMYLCASSLGQGAEDQPQHFGDGTRLSIL.

The CDR3: CASSEGTAVLNEQFF. CDR3 DNA sequence: TGTGCCAGCAGCGAGGGGACAGCCGTTTTAAATGAGCAGTTCTTC. The V gene is TRBV11-2, the J gene TRBJ2-1; 7 bases fit TRBD1. The CDR3 extends over 15 amino acids. Germline-derived CDR1 and CDR2 are SGHAT and FQNNGV. V was clipped by 5 bases and J by 7 bases; unmatched bases: 11.

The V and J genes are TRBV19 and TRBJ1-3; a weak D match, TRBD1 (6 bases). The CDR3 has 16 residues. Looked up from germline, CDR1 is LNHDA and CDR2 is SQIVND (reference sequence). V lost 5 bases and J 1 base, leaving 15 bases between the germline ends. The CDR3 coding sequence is TGTGCCAGTAGTGTTGACCTCGACAGGTCTGGAAACACCATATATTTT. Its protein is CASSVDLDRSGNTIYF.

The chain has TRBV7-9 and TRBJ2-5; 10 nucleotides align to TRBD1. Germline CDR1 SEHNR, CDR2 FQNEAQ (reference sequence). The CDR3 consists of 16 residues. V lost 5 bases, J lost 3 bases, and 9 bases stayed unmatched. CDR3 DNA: TGTGCCAGCAGCCCGCGACAGGGGGCTAAGGAAGAGACCCAGTACTTC. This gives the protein CASSPRQGAKEETQYF.

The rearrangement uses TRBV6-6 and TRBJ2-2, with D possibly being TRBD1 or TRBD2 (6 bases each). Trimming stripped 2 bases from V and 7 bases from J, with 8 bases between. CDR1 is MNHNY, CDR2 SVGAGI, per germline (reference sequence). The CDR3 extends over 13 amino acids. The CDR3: CASSYKGGGELFF. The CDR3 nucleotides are TGTGCCAGCAGTTACAAGGGGGGCGGGGAGCTGTTTTTT.

CDR3 DNA: TGTGCTATAAGTTACAATCCCCTGAACACCGGGGAGCTGTTTTTT. This gives the protein CAISYNPLNTGELFF. V and J are TRBV7-7 and TRBJ2-2; no reliable D call. Per germline, CDR1 SSHAT and CDR2 FNYEAQ (reference sequence). The CDR3 length is 15 residues.

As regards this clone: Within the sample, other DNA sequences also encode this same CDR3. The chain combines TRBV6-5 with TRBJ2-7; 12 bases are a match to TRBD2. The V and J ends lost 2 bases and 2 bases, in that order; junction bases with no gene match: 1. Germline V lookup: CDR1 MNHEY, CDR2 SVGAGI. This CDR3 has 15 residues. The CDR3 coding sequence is TGTGCCAGCAGTTACAGGACTAGCGGGACCTACGAGCAGTACTTC. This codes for CASSYRTSGTYEQYF.

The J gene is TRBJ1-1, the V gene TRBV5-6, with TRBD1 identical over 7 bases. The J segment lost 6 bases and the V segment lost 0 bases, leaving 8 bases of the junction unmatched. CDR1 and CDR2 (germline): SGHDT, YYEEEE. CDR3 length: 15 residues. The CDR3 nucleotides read TGTGCCAGCAGCTTGGGACAGGGCTGGGTCCCTGAAGCTTTCTTT. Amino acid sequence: CASSLGQGWVPEAFF.

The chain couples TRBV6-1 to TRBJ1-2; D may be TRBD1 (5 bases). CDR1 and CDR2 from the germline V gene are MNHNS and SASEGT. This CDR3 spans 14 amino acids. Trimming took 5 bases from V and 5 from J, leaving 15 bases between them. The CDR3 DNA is TGTGCCAGCAGTTATTACAGGACCGGGTATGGCTACACCTTC. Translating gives CASSYYRTGYGYTF.

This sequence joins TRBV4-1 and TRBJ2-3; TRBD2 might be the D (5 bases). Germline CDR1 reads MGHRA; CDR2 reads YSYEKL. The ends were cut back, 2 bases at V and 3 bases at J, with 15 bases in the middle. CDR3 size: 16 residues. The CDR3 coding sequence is TGCGCCAGCAGCCAAATAGGCGCGGGCCTAACAGATACGCAGTATTTT. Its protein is CASSQIGAGLTDTQYF.

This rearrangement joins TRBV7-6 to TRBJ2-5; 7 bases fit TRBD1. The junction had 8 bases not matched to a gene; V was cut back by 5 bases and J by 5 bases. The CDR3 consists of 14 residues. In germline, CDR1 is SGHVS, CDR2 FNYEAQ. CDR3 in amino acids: CASSRKTGYETQYF. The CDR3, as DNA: TGTGCCAGCAGCCGAAAGACAGGGTATGAGACCCAGTACTTC.

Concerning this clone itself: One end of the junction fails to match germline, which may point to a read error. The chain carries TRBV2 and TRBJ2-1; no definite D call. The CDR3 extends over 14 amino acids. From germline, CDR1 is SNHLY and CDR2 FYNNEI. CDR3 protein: CASPLVLSSNEQFF. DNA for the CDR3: TGTGCCAGCCCCCTAGTGCTATCCTCCAATGAGCAGTTCTTC.

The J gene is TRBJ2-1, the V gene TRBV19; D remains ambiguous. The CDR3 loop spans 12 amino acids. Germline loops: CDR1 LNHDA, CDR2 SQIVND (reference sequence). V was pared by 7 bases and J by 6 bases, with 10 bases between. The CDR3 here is CASISVLNEQFF. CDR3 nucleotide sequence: TGTGCCAGTATCTCCGTACTCAATGAGCAGTTCTTC.

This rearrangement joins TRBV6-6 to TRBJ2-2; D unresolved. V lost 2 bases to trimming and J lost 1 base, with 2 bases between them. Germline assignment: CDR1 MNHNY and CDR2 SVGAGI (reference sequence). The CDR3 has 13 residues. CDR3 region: CASSYQNTGELFF. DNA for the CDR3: TGTGCCAGCAGTTACCAGAACACCGGGGAGCTGTTTTTT.

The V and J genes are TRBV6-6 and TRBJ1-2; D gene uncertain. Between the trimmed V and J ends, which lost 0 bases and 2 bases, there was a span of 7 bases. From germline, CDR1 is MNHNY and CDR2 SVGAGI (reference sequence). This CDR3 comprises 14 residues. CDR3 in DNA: TGTGCCAGCAGTTACTCCGGCCGAAACTATGGCTACACCTTC. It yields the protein CASSYSGRNYGYTF.

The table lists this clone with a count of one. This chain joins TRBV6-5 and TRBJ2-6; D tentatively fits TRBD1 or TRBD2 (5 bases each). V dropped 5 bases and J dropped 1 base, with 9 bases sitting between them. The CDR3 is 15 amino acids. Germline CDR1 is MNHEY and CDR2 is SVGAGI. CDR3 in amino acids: CASSHEGSGANVLTF. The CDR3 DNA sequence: TGTGCCAGCAGTCACGAGGGGTCTGGGGCCAACGTCCTGACTTTC.

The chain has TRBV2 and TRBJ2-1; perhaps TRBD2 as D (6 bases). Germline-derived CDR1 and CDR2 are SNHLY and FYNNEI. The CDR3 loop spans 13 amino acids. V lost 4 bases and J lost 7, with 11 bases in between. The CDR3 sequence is CASSAGGGNEQFF. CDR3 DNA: TGTGCCAGCAGTGCAGGTGGGGGGAATGAGCAGTTCTTC. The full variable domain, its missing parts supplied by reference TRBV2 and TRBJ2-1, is EPEVTQTPSHQVTQMGQEVILRCVPISNHLYFYWYRQILGQKVEFLVSFYNNEISEKSEIFDDQFSVERPDGSNFTLKIRSTKLEDSAMYFCASSAGGGNEQFFGPGTRLTVL.

Written as DNA, the CDR3 is TGTGCCAGTAGGATCGGACAGCCAAATGAAAAACTGTTTTTT. This encodes CASRIGQPNEKLFF. This rearrangement joins TRBV19 to TRBJ1-4; D might be TRBD1 (6 bases). This CDR3 is 14 amino acids long. V lost 6 bases to trimming and J lost 5 bases, with 13 bases between them. Germline assignment: CDR1 LNHDA and CDR2 SQIVND (reference sequence). Supplemented by reference TRBV19 and TRBJ1-4, the full variable domain reads DGGITQSPKYLFRKEGQNVTLSCEQNLNHDAMYWYRQDPGQGLRLIYYSQIVNDFQKGDIAEGYSVSREKKESFPLTVTSAQKNPTAFYLCASRIGQPNEKLFFGSGTQLSVL.

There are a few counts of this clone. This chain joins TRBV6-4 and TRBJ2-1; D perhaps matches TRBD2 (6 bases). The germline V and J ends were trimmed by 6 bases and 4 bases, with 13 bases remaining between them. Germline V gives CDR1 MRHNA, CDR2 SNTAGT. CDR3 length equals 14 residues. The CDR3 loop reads CASSPRDSYNEQFF. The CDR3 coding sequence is TGTGCCAGCAGCCCCCGGGACTCGTACAATGAGCAGTTCTTC.